The clone carrying this TCR beta chain was seen ten or more times. Preparation of the TCRbeta library was carried out with unique molecular identifiers. TCRdb re-derived calls from the PCR reads in MiXCR, one entry per CDR3 protein. The sample has 600,000 to 700,000 distinct CDR3 sequences, roughly 17% seen once. The record originates from a study of T-cell reconstitution after alpha-beta-depleted transplantation in children. V shed 4 bases and J shed 8 bases, with 16 bases lying between them. The length of the CDR3 is 14 residues. Germline-derived CDR1 and CDR2 are SGHRS and YFSETQ. Specimen: PBMCs from the stem cell graft donor, collected from the stem cell graft. The receptor's source is a human donor who donated a stem cell graft to a child with acute myeloid leukemia. The chain has TRBV5-1 and TRBJ2-1; the D gene is possibly TRBD1 (5 bases). The CDR3 region is CASSVSDSADEQFF. DNA of the CDR3: TGCGCCAGCAGCGTTTCAGACAGTGCCGATGAGCAGTTCTTC.